The 10 T cell receptor beta chains given below trace back to one sample, sequenced in a study of early T cells in non-severe SARS-CoV-2 infection. Each CDR3 protein gets one entry after TCRdb re-called the 5' RACE reads with MiXCR. The profile shows some 38,000 distinct CDR3 sequences, roughly 4.8% of them singletons. The sample comprised whole blood. The receptors come from an adult who was a healthcare worker with PCR-confirmed SARS-CoV-2 infection or an uninfected control (not recorded which).

This clonotype was detected ten times or more. The chain combines TRBV12-3 or TRBV12-4 with TRBJ2-1; TRBD2 aligns across 13 bases. The CDR3 loop spans 15 amino acids. J lost 8 bases, V lost 5 bases, and 6 bases had no gene match. The CDR3 loop is CASSATSGGLDEQFF. In DNA form, the CDR3 reads TGTGCCAGCAGTGCGACTAGCGGGGGGCTGGATGAGCAGTTCTTC.

This clonotype was detected many times. V and J are TRBV12-3 or TRBV12-4 and TRBJ2-7; D might be TRBD1 (6 bases). CDR3 length: 15 residues. V was cut by 6 bases and J by 2 bases, with 17 bases left in between. Here the CDR3 DNA reads TGTGCCAGCAGCCCTGACAGGAACGGCGCCTACGAGCAGTACTTC. This gives the protein CASSPDRNGAYEQYF.

The rearrangement links TRBV9 to TRBJ2-4, with a tentative D call TRBD2 (7 bases). Trimming pared 7 bases from V and 1 base from J, leaving 9 bases between. The CDR3 has 13 amino acids. The germline V gene encodes CDR1 SGDLS and CDR2 YYNGEE. This chain's CDR3 is CASRGAAKNIQYF. CDR3 bases: TGTGCCAGCCGGGGGGCCGCCAAAAACATTCAGTACTTC.

This clonotype was seen at least ten times. The chain employs TRBV6-1 and TRBJ2-3, with TRBD1 matching over 11 bases. V was clipped by 7 bases and J by 6 bases; unmatched bases: 6. Germline V CDR1 and CDR2: MNHNS, SASEGT. This CDR3 is built from 14 residues. The DNA of the CDR3 is TGTGCCAGCAACCTGGACAGGGGGCGGGATACGCAGTATTTT. Translation: CASNLDRGRDTQYF.

This clonotype was counted many times. The chain uses TRBV27 and TRBJ1-6, with D tentatively TRBD1 (6 bases). V lost 5 bases, J lost 11 bases, and 13 bases lay in between. Germline CDR1 and CDR2: MNHEY and SMNVEV (reference sequence). CDR3 length: 13 amino acids. CDR3 sequence (DNA): TGTGCCAGCAGTCAGGGGCAGCGGGCACCCCTCCACTTT. Translated: CASSQGQRAPLHF.

This clonotype was observed many times. The chain links TRBV27 to TRBJ2-7; D possibly matches TRBD1 or TRBD2 (6 bases each). The CDR3 length is 14 residues. Between the trimmed V and J ends, which lost 6 bases and 2 bases, there was a span of 14 bases. CDR1 and CDR2 from the germline V gene are MNHEY and SMNVEV (reference sequence). The CDR3 DNA sequence: TGTGCCAGCAGGCTTAACGGGGGCCCCTACGAGCAGTACTTC. Translation gives CASRLNGGPYEQYF.

This clonotype has only a few counts. The CDR3 DNA reads TGTGCCAGCAGTCTACTACAGGGCGGAAACATTCAGTACTTC. Translated: CASSLLQGGNIQYF. V and J are TRBV7-6 and TRBJ2-4; maybe TRBD1 (6 bases). The CDR3 spans 14 residues. V lost 6 bases and J lost 6, with 15 bases in between. In germline, CDR1 is SGHVS, CDR2 FNYEAQ.

In its sample, this clonotype was seen many times. This sequence joins TRBV14 and TRBJ2-1, with 11 bases lining up with TRBD2. Losses at the gene ends were 3 bases for V and 8 bases for J; bases not matched to a gene: 6. The CDR3 spans 15 residues. Germline V gene data show CDR1 as SGHDN and CDR2 as FVKESK. CDR3 loop: CASSQLAGGWDEQFF. The CDR3 nucleotides read TGTGCCAGCAGCCAGCTAGCGGGGGGTTGGGATGAGCAGTTCTTC.

This clonotype was observed many times. J is TRBJ2-7 and V is TRBV7-8, with 13 nucleotides matching TRBD2. Germline lookup yields CDR1 SGHVS and CDR2 FQNEAQ. The CDR3 consists of 15 residues. V lost 3 bases and J lost 7; bases outside the gene matches: 6. CDR3 in amino acids: CASSLSGLAGDEQYF. Here the CDR3 DNA reads TGTGCCAGCAGCTTGAGTGGACTAGCGGGGGATGAGCAGTACTTC.

This clonotype was observed at least ten times. The chain carries TRBV6-1 and TRBJ1-1; maybe TRBD1 (5 bases). This CDR3 has 15 residues. V lost 8 bases and J lost 1, with 17 bases in between. Germline loops: CDR1 MNHNS, CDR2 SASEGT. The CDR3 DNA reads TGTGCCAGCCGGCCCCGGGACTCCGGGAACACTGAAGCTTTCTTT. This translates into CASRPRDSGNTEAFF.